This passage covers 11 T cell receptor beta chains from one sample sequenced in a study of OX40 agonist ivuxolimab in advanced cancers. TCRdb's copy holds only in-frame clones and misses some; the assay was immunoSEQ multiplex PCR. The sample records approximately 25,000 clones, roughly 93% being singletons. Sequences were derived from CD4+ or CD8+ T cells sorted from blood, sampled in a trial of the OX40 agonist ivuxolimab. These receptor sequences come from an adult with an advanced solid tumor such as melanoma, head and neck, liver or kidney cancer.

This clone was detected a few times. CDR3 nucleotides: TGTGCCAGCAGTGCGGTGACTAGCGGGGCGCCCGGGGAGCTGTTTTTT. Translating it yields CASSAVTSGAPGELFF. The rearrangement uses TRBV2 and TRBJ2-2; TRBD2 aligns across 11 bases. CDR1 is SNHLY and CDR2 is FYNNEI in the germline V gene. The V segment lost 4 bases and the J segment 6 bases; nucleotides outside the gene matches: 7. This CDR3 region has 16 residues.

The chain uses TRBV6-1 and TRBJ2-1; 7 bases are a match to TRBD1. V was pared by 8 bases and J by 4 bases, with 11 bases of the junction left unmatched. CDR3 length: 15 amino acids. The germline CDR1 and CDR2 sequences are MNHNS and SASEGT. This chain's CDR3 is CASVSGTARYNEQFF. The CDR3 nucleotides are TGTGCCAGCGTCTCCGGGACAGCTCGTTACAATGAGCAGTTCTTC.

The V gene is TRBV28, the J gene TRBJ1-2; D is possibly TRBD1 (5 bases). This CDR3 is built from 12 residues. The germline CDR1 and CDR2 sequences are MDHEN and SYDVKM. The germline V and J ends were trimmed by 10 bases and 7 bases, with 16 bases remaining between them. This CDR3 is CAISGTPRGYTF. CDR3 DNA: TGTGCCATCTCCGGGACTCCTCGTGGCTACACCTTC.

The V and J genes are TRBV12-2 and TRBJ2-3; the table's D call, TRBD2, was not checked against the DNA. TRBV12-2 constitutes a pseudogene. There are 17 residues in the CDR3. In DNA form, the CDR3 reads TGTGCAAGTCGCTTAGGTGGTAGCGGGGAGAGCACAGATACGCAGTATTTT. Its protein product is CASRLGGSGESTDTQYF.

The chain links TRBV6-1 to TRBJ2-2; a weak D match, TRBD1 (6 bases). The germline V gene has CDR1 MNHNS and CDR2 SASEGT. The length of the CDR3 is 15 residues. The germline V and J ends were trimmed by 5 bases and 0 bases, with 10 bases remaining between them. CDR3 region: CASSPGHSNTGELFF. CDR3 in DNA: TGTGCCAGCAGTCCGGGACACTCGAACACCGGGGAGCTGTTTTTT.

This chain connects TRBV5-4 to TRBJ2-3, with 7 positions matching TRBD2. Unmatched junction bases numbered 0, after V lost 2 bases and J lost 0 bases. The germline gives CDR1 SGHNT, CDR2 YYREEE (reference sequence). The CDR3 runs 14 residues. The CDR3 DNA follows: TGTGCCAGCAGCTTTAGCGGGAGCACAGATACGCAGTATTTT. It yields the protein CASSFSGSTDTQYF.

This chain connects TRBV7-8 to TRBJ2-1; TRBD2 agrees at 13 bases. J gave up 10 bases and V 0 bases, and 15 bases lay outside the gene matches. Germline lookup yields CDR1 SGHVS and CDR2 FQNEAQ. The CDR3 has 19 amino acids. The CDR3 bases are TGTGCCAGCAGCTTAGCGAGGCTGGGACTAGCGGGGAGCCTCGTAGAGCAGTTCTTC. It is translated as CASSLARLGLAGSLVEQFF.

As DNA, the CDR3 is TGTGCCAGCAGCATGGGACTAGCGGGAGGCAATGAGCAGTTCTTC. Amino acid sequence: CASSMGLAGGNEQFF. The V gene is TRBV11-3, the J gene TRBJ2-1; 15 bases fit TRBD2. The trim removed 5 bases at V and 6 bases at J, leaving 2 bases unmatched. The CDR3 covers 15 residues. From germline, CDR1 is SGHNT and CDR2 YENEEA.

The chain couples TRBV7-2 to TRBJ2-5; TRBD2 matches at 8 bases. V lost 1 base to trimming and J lost 4 bases; unmatched junction nucleotides: 5. The CDR3 covers 15 residues. The germline V gene has CDR1 SGHTA and CDR2 FQGNSA. CDR3 in amino acids: CASSLVTGGGETQYF. The DNA of the CDR3 is TGTGCCAGCAGCTTAGTGACCGGGGGGGGAGAGACCCAGTACTTC.

The rearrangement joins TRBV5-4 to TRBJ2-7; D ambiguous. Trimming took off 0 bases at V and 5 bases at J, with 12 bases between the two ends. CDR3 length equals 14 residues. The germline V gene has CDR1 SGHNT and CDR2 YYREEE (reference sequence). The CDR3 is CASSLAYGSDEQYF. The CDR3 region has the DNA TGTGCCAGCAGCTTGGCCTACGGGTCGGACGAGCAGTACTTC.

The rearrangement links TRBV6-4 to TRBJ2-3; 7 nucleotides match TRBD2. After removal of 5 bases from V and 3 bases from J, the junction contained 5 bases not matched to a gene. Germline V gene data show CDR1 as MRHNA and CDR2 as SNTAGT. The CDR3 is 14 residues long. The CDR3 DNA sequence: TGTGCCAGCAGTATCCGGGGGGAGACAGATACGCAGTATTTT. Protein: CASSIRGETDTQYF.